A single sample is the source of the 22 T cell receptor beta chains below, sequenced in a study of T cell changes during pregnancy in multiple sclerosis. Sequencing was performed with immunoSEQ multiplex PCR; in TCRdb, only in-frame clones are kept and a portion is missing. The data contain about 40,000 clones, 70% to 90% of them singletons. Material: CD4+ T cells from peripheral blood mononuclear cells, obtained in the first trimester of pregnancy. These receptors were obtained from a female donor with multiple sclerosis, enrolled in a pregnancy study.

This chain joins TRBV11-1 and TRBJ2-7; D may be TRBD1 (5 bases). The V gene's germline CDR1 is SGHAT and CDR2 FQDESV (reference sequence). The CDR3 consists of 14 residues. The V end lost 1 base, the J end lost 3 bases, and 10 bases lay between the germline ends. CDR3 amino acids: CASSLVQGFYEQYF. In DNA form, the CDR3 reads TGTGCCAGCAGCTTAGTTCAGGGATTCTACGAGCAGTACTTC.

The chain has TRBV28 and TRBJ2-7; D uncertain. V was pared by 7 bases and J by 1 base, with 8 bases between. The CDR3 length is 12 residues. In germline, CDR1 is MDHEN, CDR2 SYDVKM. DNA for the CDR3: TGTGCCAGCATAGACACTTCCTACGAGCAGTACTTC. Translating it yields CASIDTSYEQYF. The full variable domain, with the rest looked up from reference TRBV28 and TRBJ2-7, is DVKVTQSSRYLVKRTGEKVFLECVQDMDHENMFWYRQDPGLGLRLIYFSYDVKMKEKGDIPEGYSVSREKKERFSLILESASTNQTSMYLCASIDTSYEQYFGPGTRLTVT.

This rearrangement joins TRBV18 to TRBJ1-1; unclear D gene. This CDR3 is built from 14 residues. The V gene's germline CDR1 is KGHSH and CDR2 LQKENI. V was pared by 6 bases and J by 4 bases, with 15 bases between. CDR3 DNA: TGTGCCAGCTCTCCGAGGTCAGGAGGCACTGAAGCTTTCTTT. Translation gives CASSPRSGGTEAFF.

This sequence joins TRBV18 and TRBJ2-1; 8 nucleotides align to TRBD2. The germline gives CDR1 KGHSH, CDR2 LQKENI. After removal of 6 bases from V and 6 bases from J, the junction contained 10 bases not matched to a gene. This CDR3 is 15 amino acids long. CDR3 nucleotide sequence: TGTGCCAGCTCTCTGACCGGGACTAGTGGCAATGAGCAGTTCTTC. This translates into CASSLTGTSGNEQFF.

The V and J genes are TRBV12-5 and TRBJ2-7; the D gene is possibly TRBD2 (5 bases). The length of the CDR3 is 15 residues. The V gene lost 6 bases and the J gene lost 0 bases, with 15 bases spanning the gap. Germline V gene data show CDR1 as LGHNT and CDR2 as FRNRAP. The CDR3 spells CASGPRGRGSYEQYF. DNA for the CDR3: TGTGCTAGTGGCCCACGAGGCCGGGGCTCCTACGAGCAGTACTTC.

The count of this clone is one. The CDR3 DNA is TGTGCCAGCAGCGTCGACAGGGTGAGTGGCTACACCTTC. It specifies CASSVDRVSGYTF. The V call is TRBV9, the J call TRBJ1-2; 7 nucleotides line up with TRBD1. There are 13 residues in the CDR3. Germline assignment: CDR1 SGDLS and CDR2 YYNGEE. V dropped 2 bases and J dropped 7; count of bases not matched to a gene: 5.

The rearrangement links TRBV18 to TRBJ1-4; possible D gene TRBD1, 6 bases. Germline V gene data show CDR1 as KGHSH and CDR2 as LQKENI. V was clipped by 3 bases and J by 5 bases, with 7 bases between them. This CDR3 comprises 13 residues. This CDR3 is CASSPGQNEKLFF. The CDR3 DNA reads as TGTGCCAGCTCACCCGGACAGAATGAAAAACTGTTTTTT.

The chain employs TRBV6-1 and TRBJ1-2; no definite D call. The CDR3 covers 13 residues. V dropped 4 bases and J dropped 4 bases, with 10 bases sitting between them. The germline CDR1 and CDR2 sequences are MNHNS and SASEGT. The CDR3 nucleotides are TGTGCCAGCAGTGGCCTTGCAGTCTATGGCTACACCTTC. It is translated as CASSGLAVYGYTF.

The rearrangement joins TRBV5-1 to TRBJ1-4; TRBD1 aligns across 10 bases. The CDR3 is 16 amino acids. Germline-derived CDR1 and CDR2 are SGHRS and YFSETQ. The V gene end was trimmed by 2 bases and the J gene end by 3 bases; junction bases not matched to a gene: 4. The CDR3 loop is CASSFEGTGANEKLFF. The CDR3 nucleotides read TGCGCCAGCAGCTTTGAAGGGACAGGGGCTAATGAAAAACTGTTTTTT.

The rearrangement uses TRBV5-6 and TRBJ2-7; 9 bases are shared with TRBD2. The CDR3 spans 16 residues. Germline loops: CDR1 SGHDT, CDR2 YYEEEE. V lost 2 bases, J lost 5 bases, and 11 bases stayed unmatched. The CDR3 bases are TGTGCCAGCAGCTTTACCGTCGGGACTAGCCACCACGAGCAGTACTTC. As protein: CASSFTVGTSHHEQYF.

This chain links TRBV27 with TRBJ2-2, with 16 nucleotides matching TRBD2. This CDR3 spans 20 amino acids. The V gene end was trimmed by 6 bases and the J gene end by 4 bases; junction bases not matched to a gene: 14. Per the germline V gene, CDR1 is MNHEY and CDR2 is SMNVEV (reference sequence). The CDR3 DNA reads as TGTGCCAGCAGATTCCCGGGACTAGCGGGGGGGCCTTCGGGCACCGGGGAGCTGTTTTTT. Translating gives CASRFPGLAGGPSGTGELFF.

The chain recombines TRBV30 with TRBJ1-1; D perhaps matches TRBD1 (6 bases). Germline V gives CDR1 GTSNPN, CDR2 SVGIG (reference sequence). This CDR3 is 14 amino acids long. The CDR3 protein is CAYALLDRPTEAFF. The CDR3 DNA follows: TGTGCTTACGCCTTGCTGGACAGACCCACTGAAGCTTTCTTT.

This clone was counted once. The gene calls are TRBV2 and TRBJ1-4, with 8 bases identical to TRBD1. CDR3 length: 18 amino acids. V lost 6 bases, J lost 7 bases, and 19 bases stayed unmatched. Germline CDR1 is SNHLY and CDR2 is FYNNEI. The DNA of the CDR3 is TGTGCCAGCAGAATCAGCCGCCTCTCCCCAGGGGGCTCTGAAAAACTGTTTTTT. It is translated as CASRISRLSPGGSEKLFF.

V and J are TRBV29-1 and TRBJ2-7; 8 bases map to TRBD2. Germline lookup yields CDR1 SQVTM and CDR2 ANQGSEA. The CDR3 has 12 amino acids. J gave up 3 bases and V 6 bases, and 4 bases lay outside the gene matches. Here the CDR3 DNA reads TGCAGCGTCTCCACTAGCGGCTACGAGCAGTACTTC. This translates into CSVSTSGYEQYF.

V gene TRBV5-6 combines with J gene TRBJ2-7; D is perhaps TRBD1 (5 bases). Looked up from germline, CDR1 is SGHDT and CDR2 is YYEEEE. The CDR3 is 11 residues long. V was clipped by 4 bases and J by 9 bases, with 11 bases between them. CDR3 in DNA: TGTGCCAGCAGCACGGGCCAGGGGCAGTACTTC. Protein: CASSTGQGQYF.

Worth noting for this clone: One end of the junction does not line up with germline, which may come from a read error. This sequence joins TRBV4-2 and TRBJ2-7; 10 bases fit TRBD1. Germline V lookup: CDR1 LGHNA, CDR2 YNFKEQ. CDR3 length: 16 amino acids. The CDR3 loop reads CASSHPTTGGTGAVFF. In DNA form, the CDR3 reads TGTGCCAGCAGCCACCCAACGACAGGGGGCACGGGAGCAGTCTTCTTC.

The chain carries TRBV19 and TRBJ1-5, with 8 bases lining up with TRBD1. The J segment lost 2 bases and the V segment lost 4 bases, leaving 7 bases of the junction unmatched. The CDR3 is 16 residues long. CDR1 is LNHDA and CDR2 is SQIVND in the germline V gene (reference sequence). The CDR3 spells CASSTQGAGGNQPQHF. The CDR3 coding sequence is TGTGCCAGTAGTACCCAGGGGGCAGGTGGCAATCAGCCCCAGCATTTT.

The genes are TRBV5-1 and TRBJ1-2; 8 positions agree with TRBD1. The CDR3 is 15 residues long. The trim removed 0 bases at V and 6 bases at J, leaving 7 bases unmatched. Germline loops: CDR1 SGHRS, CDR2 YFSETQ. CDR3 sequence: CASSLVSGGKDGYTF. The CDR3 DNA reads TGCGCCAGCAGCTTGGTGTCAGGGGGCAAGGATGGCTACACCTTC.

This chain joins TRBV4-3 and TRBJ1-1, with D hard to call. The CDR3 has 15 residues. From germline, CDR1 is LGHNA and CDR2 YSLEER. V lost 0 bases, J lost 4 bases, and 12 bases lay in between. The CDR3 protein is CASSQDRSRGTEAFF. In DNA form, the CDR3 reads TGCGCCAGCAGCCAAGATCGGTCGCGTGGCACTGAAGCTTTCTTT.

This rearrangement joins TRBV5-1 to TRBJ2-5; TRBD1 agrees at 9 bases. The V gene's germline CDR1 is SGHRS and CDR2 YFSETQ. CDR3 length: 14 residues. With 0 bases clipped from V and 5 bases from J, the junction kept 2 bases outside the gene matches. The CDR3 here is CASSLGDRVETQYF. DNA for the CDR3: TGCGCCAGCAGCTTGGGGGACAGGGTTGAGACCCAGTACTTC.

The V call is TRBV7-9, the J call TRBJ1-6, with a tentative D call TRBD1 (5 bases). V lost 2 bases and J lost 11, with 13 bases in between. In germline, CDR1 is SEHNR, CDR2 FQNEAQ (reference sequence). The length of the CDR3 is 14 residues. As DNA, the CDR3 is TGTGCCAGCAGCTTAATAGGGACTATGACACCCCTCCACTTT. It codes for CASSLIGTMTPLHF.

The CDR3 loop reads CASSLRSGGGTGELFF. The CDR3 coding sequence is TGTGCCAGCAGCTTACGAAGCGGGGGCGGAACCGGGGAGCTGTTTTTT. V is TRBV7-9 and J is TRBJ2-2; 8 nucleotides line up with TRBD2. This CDR3 region has 16 residues. Germline CDR1 SEHNR, CDR2 FQNEAQ (reference sequence). With 2 bases clipped from V and 5 bases from J, the junction kept 7 bases outside the gene matches.